The clone carrying this T cell receptor beta chain is medium-sized in the sample. The target antigen is unknown. This sample is drawn from a study of metastatic and nonmetastatic thyroid tumors. Study conclusions and caveats: Significantly greater TCR beta diversity was reportedly found in malignant thyroid tumors than in benign nodules (in blood and tumor).

Germline CDR1 MGHDK, CDR2 SYGVNS. CDR3 length: 15 amino acids. Trimming stripped 2 bases from V and 4 bases from J, with 12 bases between. None of the patients had undergone any treatment ahead of thyroid surgery. TCRdb re-analyzed the PCR reads through MiXCR. The table records 19,000 or so clones, about a quarter of them present only once. Source material: tumor tissue. The chain combines TRBV25-1 with TRBJ1-5; D unresolved. The sequence was collected from a female donor with papillary thyroid cancer or a benign thyroid nodule (not recorded which). Some clones in this sample may be carry-over from other donors' samples. The CDR3 protein is CASSERVGGNQPQHF. The CDR3 coding sequence is TGTGCCAGCAGTGAAAGGGTCGGCGGAAATCAGCCCCAGCATTTT.